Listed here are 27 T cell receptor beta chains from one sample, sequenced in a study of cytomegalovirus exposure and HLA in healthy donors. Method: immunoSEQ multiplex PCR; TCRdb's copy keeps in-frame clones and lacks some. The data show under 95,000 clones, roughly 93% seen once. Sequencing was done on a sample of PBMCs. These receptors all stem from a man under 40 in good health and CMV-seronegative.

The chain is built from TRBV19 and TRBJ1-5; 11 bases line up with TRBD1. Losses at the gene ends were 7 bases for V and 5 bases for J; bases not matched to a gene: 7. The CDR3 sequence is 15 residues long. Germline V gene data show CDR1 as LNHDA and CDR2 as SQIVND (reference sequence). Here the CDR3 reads CASTGTGGDHQPQHF. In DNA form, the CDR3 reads TGTGCCAGTACCGGGACAGGGGGGGACCATCAGCCCCAGCATTTT.

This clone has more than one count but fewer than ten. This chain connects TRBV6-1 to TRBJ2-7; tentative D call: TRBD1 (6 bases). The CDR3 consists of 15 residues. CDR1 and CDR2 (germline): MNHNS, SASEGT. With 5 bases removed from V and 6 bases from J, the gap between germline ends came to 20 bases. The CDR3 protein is CASSSASGAPGEQYF. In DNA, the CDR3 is TGTGCCAGCAGTTCCGCCTCAGGGGCCCCCGGCGAGCAGTACTTC.

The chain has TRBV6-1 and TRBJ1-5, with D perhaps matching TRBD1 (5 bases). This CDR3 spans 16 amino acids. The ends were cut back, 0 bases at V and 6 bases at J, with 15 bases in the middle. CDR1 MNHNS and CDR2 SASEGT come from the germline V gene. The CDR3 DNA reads TGTGCCAGCAGTGAAGCGCACAGCCAGGGTGGTCAGCCCCAGCATTTT. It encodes CASSEAHSQGGQPQHF.

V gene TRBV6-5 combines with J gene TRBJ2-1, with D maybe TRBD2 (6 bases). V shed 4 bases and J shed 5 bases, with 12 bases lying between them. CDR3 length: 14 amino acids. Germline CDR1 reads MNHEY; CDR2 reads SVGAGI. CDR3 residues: CASSSLSGDNEQFF. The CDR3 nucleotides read TGTGCCAGCAGTTCCCTTAGCGGAGACAATGAGCAGTTCTTC.

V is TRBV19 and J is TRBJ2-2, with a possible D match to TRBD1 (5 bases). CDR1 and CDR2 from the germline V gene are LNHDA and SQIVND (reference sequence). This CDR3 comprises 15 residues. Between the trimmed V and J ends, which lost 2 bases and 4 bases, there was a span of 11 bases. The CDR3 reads CASSISSRATGELFF. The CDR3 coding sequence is TGTGCCAGTAGTATATCCAGCAGGGCCACCGGGGAGCTGTTTTTT.

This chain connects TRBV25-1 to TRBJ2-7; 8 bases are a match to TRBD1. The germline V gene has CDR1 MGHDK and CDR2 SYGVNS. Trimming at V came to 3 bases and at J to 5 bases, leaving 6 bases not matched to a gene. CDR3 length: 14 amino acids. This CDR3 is CASSERGQGDEQYF. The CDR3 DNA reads TGTGCCAGCAGTGAGAGAGGACAGGGCGACGAGCAGTACTTC.

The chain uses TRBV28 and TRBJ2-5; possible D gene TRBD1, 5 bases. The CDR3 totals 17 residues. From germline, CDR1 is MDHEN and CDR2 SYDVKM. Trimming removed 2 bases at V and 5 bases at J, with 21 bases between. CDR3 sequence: CASSLAETAISRETQYF. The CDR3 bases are TGTGCCAGCAGTTTAGCCGAGACAGCCATTAGCCGGGAGACCCAGTACTTC.

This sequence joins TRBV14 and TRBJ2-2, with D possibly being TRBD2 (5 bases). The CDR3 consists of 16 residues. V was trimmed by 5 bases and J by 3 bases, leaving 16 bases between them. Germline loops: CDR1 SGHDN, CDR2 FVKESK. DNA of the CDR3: TGTGCCAGCAGCGCCAAGGACTTTTTAGACACCGGGGAGCTGTTTTTT. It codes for CASSAKDFLDTGELFF.

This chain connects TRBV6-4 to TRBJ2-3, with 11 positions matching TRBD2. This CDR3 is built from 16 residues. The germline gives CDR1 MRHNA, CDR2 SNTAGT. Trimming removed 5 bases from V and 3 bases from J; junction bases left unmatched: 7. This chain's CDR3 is CASSLLAGGDTDTQYF. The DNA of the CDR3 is TGTGCCAGCAGTCTCCTAGCGGGAGGTGATACAGATACGCAGTATTTT.

CDR3 in amino acids: CASSVWDTWSNQPQHF. CDR3 sequence (DNA): TGTGCCAGCAGTGTGTGGGACACCTGGAGCAATCAGCCCCAGCATTTT. V and J are TRBV6-1 and TRBJ1-5; D is possibly TRBD1 (6 bases). The germline V gene encodes CDR1 MNHNS and CDR2 SASEGT. This CDR3 comprises 16 residues. V lost 4 bases and J lost 1, with 14 bases in between.

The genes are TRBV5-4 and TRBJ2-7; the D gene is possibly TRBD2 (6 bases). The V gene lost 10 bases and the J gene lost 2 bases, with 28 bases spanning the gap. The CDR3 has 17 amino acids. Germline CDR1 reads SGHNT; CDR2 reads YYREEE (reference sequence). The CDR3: CAHAAGSGRGTPYEQYF. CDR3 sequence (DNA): TGTGCCCACGCCGCGGGGTCGGGGCGGGGAACTCCCTACGAGCAGTACTTC.

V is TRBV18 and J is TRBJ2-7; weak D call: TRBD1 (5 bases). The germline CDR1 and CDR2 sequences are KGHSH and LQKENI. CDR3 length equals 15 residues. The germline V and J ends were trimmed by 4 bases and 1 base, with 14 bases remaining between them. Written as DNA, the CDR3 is TGTGCCAGCTCACACAGTGCGGACACGTCCTACGAGCAGTACTTC. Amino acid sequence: CASSHSADTSYEQYF.

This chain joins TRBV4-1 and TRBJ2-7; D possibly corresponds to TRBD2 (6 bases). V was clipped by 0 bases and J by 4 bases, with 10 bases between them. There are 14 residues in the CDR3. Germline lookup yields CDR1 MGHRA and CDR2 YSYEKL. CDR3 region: CASSQDSGQYEQYF. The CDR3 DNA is TGCGCCAGCAGCCAAGATAGCGGCCAATACGAGCAGTACTTC.

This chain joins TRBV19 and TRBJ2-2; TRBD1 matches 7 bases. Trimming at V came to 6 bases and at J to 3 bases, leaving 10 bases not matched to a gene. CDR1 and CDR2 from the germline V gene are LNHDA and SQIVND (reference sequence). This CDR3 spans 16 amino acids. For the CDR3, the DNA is TGTGCCAGTAGCTGGGTGAGGGGGCGTGACACCGGGGAGCTGTTTTTT. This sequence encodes CASSWVRGRDTGELFF.

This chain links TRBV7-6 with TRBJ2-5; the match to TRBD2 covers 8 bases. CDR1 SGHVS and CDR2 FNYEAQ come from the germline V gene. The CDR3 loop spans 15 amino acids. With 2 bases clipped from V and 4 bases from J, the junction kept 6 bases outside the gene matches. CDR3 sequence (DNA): TGTGCCAGCAGCTTACTCGGGGGGGGCAGAGAGACCCAGTACTTC. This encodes CASSLLGGGRETQYF.

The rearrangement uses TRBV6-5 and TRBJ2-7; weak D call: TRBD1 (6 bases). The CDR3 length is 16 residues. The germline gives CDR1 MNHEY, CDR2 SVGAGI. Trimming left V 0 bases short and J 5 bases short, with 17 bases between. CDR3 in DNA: TGTGCCAGCAGTTACTCAAACTCCAGGGGTTTCCACGAGCAGTACTTC. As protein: CASSYSNSRGFHEQYF.

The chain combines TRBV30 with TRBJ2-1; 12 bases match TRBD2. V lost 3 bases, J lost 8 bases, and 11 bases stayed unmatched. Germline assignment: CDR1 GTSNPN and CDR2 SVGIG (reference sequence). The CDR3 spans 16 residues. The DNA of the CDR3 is TGTGCCTGGAGCTCCCCTAGCGGGAGGGCGGGGGATGAGCAGTTCTTC. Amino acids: CAWSSPSGRAGDEQFF.

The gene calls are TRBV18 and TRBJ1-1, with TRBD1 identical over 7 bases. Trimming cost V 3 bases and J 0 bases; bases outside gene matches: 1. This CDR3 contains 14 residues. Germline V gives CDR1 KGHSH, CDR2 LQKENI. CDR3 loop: CASSPGQMNTEAFF. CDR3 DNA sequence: TGTGCCAGCTCACCGGGACAGATGAACACTGAAGCTTTCTTT.

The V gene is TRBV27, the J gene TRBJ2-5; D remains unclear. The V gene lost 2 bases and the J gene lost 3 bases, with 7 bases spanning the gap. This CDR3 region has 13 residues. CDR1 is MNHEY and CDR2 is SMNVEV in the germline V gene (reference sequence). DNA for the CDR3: TGTGCCAGCAGTTTAATCCTCGAAGAGACCCAGTACTTC. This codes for CASSLILEETQYF.

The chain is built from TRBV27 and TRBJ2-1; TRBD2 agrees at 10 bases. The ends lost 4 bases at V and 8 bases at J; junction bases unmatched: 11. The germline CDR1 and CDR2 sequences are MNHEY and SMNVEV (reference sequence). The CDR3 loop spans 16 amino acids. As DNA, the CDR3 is TGTGCCAGCAGTTACCTCACTAGCGGGAAAGGGGATGAGCAGTTCTTC. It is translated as CASSYLTSGKGDEQFF.

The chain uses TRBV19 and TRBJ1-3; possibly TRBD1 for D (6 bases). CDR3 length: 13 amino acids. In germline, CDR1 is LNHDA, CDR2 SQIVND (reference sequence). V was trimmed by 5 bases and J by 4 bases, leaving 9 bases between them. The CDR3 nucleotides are TGTGCCAGTAGTGGGACAAGAGGAAACACCATATATTTT. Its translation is CASSGTRGNTIYF.

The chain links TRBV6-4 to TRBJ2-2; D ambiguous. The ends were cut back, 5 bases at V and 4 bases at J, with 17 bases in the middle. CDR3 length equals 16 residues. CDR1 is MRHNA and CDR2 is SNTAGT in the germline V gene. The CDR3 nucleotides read TGTGCCAGCAGTAAATTTTCTAGACGTGGCACCGGGGAGCTGTTTTTT. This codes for CASSKFSRRGTGELFF.

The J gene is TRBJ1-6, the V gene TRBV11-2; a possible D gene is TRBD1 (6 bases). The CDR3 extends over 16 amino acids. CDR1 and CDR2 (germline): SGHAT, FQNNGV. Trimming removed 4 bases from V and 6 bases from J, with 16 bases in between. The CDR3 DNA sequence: TGTGCCAGCAGCTACACGAGCACAGGGTTTAATTCACCCCTCCACTTT. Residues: CASSYTSTGFNSPLHF.

The CDR3 nucleotides read TGTGCCAGCATCGGGACAGGCCTCTATGGCTACACCTTC. This gives the protein CASIGTGLYGYTF. This chain joins TRBV28 and TRBJ1-2; TRBD1 matches 8 bases. V lost 7 bases, J lost 4 bases, and 5 bases stayed unmatched. The CDR3 spans 13 residues. The germline gives CDR1 MDHEN, CDR2 SYDVKM.

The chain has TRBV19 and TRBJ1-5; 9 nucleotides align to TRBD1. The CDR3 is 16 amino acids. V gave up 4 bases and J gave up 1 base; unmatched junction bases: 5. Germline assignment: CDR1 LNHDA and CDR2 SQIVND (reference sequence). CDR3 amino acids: CASSKRGQGSNQPQHF. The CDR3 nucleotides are TGTGCCAGTAGTAAACGGGGACAGGGAAGCAATCAGCCCCAGCATTTT.

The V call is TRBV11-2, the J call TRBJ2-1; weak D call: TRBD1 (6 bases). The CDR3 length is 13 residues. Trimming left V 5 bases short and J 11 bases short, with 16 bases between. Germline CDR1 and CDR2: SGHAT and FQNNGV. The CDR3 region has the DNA TGTGCCAGCAGCCCCGGGACAAGCCAAAAGCAGTTCTTC. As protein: CASSPGTSQKQFF.

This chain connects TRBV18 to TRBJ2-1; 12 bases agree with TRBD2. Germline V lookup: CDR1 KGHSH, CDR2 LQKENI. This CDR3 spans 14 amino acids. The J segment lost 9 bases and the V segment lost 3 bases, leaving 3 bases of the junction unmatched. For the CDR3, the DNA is TGTGCCAGCTCACCGGGGACTAGCGGGTCTGAGCAGTTCTTC. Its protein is CASSPGTSGSEQFF.